This TCR beta chain was observed in a study of blood T cell repertoires in COVID-19. Study-level information: The United States, Italy and Spain provided the acute and convalescent COVID-19 samples. PBMCs, B-cell-depleted T cells, or T cells were the source of the cDNA or gDNA that made up the material.

The CDR3 runs to 15 residues. The germline gives CDR1 SGHKS, CDR2 YYEKEE (reference sequence). Between the trimmed V and J ends, which lost 2 bases and 0 bases, there was a span of 10 bases. Per the study methods: Estimated nucleated cell counts came from reference gene primer amplification. Sequenced by immunoSEQ multiplex PCR; TCRdb stores in-frame clones only, minus some. That table furnishes V, J and clone size, whereas the DNA furnished D and trimming. The sample yields about 160,000 clones, about 80% seen once. The receptor was isolated from a man aged 60 to 69 with acute or convalescent COVID-19. The V gene is TRBV5-5, the J gene TRBJ2-3; possibly TRBD1 for D (6 bases). Material: peripheral blood. CDR3 DNA sequence: TGTGCCAGCAGCTTCTCAGGACAGAGCACAGATACGCAGTATTTT. Translation: CASSFSGQSTDTQYF.